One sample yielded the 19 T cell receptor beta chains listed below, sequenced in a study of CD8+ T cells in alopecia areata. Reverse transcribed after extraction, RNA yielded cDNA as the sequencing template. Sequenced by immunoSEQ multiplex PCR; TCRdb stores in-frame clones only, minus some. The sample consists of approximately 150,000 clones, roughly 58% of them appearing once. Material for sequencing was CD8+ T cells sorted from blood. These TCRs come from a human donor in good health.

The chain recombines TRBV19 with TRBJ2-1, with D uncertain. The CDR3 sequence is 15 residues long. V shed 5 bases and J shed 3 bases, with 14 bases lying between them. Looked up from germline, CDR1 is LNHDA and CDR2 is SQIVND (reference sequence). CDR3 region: CASSYSLSGYNEQFF. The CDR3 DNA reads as TGTGCCAGTAGTTACTCTCTATCGGGCTACAATGAGCAGTTCTTC. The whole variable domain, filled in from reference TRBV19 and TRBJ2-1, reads DGGITQSPKYLFRKEGQNVTLSCEQNLNHDAMYWYRQDPGQGLRLIYYSQIVNDFQKGDIAEGYSVSREKKESFPLTVTSAQKNPTAFYLCASSYSLSGYNEQFFGPGTRLTVL.

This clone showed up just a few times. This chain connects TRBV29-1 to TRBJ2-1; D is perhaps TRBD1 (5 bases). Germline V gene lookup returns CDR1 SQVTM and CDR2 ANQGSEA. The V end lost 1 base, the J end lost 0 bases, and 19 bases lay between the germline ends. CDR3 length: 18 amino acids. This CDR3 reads CSVEGSTVLPFSYNEQFF. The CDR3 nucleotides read TGCAGCGTTGAAGGATCGACAGTTCTCCCTTTCTCCTACAATGAGCAGTTCTTC.

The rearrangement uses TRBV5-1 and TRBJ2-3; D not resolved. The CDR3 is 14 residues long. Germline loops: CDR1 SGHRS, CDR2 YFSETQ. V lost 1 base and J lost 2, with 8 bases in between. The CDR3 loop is CASSLFSPTDTQYF. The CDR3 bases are TGCGCCAGCAGCTTGTTTTCCCCCACAGATACGCAGTATTTT.

The CDR3 coding sequence is TGTGCCTGGAGTGGCATGGACCCCTACGAGCAGTACTTC. Amino acid sequence: CAWSGMDPYEQYF. V gene TRBV30 combines with J gene TRBJ2-7; D not certain. Germline lookup yields CDR1 GTSNPN and CDR2 SVGIG (reference sequence). Trimming shortened V by 1 base and J by 2 bases, and 9 bases separated the two germline ends. The CDR3 spans 13 residues.

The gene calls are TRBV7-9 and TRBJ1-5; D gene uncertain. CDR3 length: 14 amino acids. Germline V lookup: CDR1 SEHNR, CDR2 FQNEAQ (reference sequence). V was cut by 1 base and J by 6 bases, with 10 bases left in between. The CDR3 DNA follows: TGTGCCAGCAGCTTAGGGGTGGGCTCTCAGCCCCAGCATTTT. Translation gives CASSLGVGSQPQHF.

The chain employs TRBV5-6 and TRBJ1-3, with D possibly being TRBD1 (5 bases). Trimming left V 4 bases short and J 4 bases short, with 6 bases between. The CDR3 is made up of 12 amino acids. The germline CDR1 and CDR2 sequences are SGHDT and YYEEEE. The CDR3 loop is CASSRTGNTIYF. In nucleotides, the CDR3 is TGTGCCAGCAGCCGGACAGGAAACACCATATATTTT.

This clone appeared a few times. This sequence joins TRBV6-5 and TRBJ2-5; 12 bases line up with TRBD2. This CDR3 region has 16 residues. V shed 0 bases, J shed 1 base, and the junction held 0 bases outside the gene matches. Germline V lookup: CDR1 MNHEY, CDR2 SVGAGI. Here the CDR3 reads CASSYSGLAGQETQYF. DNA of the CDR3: TGTGCCAGCAGTTACTCGGGACTAGCGGGCCAAGAGACCCAGTACTTC.

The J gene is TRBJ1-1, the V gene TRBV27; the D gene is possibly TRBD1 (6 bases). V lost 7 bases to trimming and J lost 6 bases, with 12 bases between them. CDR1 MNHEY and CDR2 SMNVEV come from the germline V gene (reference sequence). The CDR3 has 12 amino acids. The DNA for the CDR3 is TGTGCCAGCACGTCTGGGGGGCCTGAAGCTTTCTTT. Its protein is CASTSGGPEAFF.

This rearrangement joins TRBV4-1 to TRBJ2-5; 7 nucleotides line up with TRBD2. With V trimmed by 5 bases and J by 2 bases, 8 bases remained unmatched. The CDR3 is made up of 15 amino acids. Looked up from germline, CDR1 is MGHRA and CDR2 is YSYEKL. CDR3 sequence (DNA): TGCGCCAGCAGCTACCGAGTGGGGGGGCAAGAGACCCAGTACTTC. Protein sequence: CASSYRVGGQETQYF.

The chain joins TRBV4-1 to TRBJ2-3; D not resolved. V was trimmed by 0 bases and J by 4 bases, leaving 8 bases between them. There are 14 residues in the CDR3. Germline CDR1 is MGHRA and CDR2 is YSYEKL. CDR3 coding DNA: TGCGCCAGCAGCCAAGAGGCTAGGTCAGATACGCAGTATTTT. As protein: CASSQEARSDTQYF.

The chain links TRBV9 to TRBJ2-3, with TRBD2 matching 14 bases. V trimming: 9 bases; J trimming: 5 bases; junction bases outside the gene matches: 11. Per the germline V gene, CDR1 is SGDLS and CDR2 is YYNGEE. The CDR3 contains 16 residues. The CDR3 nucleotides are TGTGCCACCTCCCCGGGACTAGCGGGAGTGAAAGATACGCAGTATTTT. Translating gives CATSPGLAGVKDTQYF.

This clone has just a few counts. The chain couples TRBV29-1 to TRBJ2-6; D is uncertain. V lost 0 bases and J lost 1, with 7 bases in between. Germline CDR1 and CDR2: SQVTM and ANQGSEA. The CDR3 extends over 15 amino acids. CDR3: CSVEEFTSGANVLTF. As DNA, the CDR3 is TGCAGCGTTGAAGAGTTCACTTCTGGGGCCAACGTCCTGACTTTC.

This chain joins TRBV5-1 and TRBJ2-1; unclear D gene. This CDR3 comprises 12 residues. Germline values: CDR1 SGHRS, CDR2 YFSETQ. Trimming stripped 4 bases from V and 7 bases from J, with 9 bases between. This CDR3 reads CASSQDRNEQFF. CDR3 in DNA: TGCGCCAGCAGCCAAGATCGGAATGAGCAGTTCTTC.

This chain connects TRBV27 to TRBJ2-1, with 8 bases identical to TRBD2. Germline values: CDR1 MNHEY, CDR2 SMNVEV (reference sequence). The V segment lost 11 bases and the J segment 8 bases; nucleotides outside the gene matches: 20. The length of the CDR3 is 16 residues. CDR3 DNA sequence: TGTGCCTCTAAGATGGGATTTGGACTAGCATCTGATGAGCAGTTCTTC. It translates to CASKMGFGLASDEQFF.

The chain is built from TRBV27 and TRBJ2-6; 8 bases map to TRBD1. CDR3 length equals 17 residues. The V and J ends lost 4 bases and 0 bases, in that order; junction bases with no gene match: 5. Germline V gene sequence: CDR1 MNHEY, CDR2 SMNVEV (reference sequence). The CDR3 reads CASSSGTGPSGANVLTF. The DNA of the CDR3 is TGTGCCAGCAGTTCCGGGACAGGTCCCTCTGGGGCCAACGTCCTGACTTTC.

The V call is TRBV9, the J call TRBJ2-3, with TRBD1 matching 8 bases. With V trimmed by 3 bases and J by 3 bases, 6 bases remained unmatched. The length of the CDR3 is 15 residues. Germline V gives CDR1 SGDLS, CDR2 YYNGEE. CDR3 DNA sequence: TGTGCCAGCAGCGCAGGACAGGGACCGACAGATACGCAGTATTTT. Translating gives CASSAGQGPTDTQYF.

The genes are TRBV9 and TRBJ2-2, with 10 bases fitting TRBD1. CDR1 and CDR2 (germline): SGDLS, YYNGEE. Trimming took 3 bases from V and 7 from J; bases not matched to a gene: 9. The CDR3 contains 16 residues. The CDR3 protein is CASSGDRGLENGELFF. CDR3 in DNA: TGTGCCAGCAGCGGCGACAGGGGGCTTGAGAACGGGGAGCTGTTTTTT.

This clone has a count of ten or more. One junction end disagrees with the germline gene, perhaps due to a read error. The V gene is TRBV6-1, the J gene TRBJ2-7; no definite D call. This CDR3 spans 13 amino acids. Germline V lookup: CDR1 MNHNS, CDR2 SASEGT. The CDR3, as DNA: TGTGCCACCAGTAGACGGAGATTGGACGAGCAGTACTTC. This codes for CATSRRRLDEQYF.

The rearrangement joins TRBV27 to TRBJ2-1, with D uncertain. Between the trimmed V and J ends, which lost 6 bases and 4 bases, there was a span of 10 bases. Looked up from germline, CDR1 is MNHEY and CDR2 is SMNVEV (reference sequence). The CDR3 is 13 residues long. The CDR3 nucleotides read TGTGCCAGCAGGGATTTTCCTTACAATGAGCAGTTCTTC. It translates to CASRDFPYNEQFF.